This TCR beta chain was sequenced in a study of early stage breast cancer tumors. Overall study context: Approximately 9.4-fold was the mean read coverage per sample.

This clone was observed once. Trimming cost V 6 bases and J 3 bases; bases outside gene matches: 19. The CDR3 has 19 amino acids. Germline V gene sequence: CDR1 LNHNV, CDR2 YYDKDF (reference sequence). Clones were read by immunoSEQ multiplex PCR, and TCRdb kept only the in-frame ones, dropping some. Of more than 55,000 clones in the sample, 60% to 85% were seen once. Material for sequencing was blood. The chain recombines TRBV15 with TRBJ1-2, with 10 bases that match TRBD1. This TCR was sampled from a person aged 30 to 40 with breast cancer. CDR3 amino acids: CATRTAGTGVVNRHYGYTF. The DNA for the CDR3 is TGTGCCACCAGAACAGCCGGGACAGGGGTCGTAAATCGGCACTATGGCTACACCTTC.